Each of the 27 T cell receptor beta chains below was sequenced from the same sample in a study of T cells in tuberculosis. Assay: immunoSEQ multiplex PCR; the TCRdb copy retains only in-frame clones and omits some. The table lists about 88,000 clones, approximately 91% of them singletons. Thawed, overnight-rested PBMC were stained with GMM-loaded CD1B tetramer, viability dye and anti-CD3, then sorted. C32 glucose monomycolate from Rhodococcus equi was loaded onto the CD1B tetramers. The sample consisted of CD1b-GMM tetramer-negative cells sorted from PBMCs. These TCRs come from an adult woman with latent tuberculosis.

The CDR3 here is CASSPNGGGGYTF. In nucleotides, the CDR3 is TGTGCCAGCAGCCCAAACGGGGGAGGCGGCTACACCTTC. The rearrangement uses TRBV9 and TRBJ1-2, with D tentatively TRBD1 (5 bases). V gave up 4 bases and J gave up 8 bases, with 15 bases separating them. Germline V gene sequence: CDR1 SGDLS, CDR2 YYNGEE. The CDR3 is 13 amino acids.

The gene calls are TRBV28 and TRBJ1-4; 10 nucleotides agree with TRBD1. From germline, CDR1 is MDHEN and CDR2 SYDVKM. V dropped 5 bases and J dropped 5; count of bases not matched to a gene: 5. The CDR3 spans 15 residues. The CDR3 spells CASSRGGQGNEKLFF. In DNA form, the CDR3 reads TGTGCCAGCAGTCGAGGGGGACAGGGGAATGAAAAACTGTTTTTT.

This chain connects TRBV5-6 to TRBJ2-5, with D unclear. Germline CDR1 and CDR2: SGHDT and YYEEEE. V gave up 4 bases and J gave up 0 bases, with 7 bases separating them. This CDR3 has 13 residues. CDR3 coding DNA: TGTGCCAGCAGCCCCTTGTACCAAGAGACCCAGTACTTC. The encoded protein is CASSPLYQETQYF.

This chain joins TRBV27 and TRBJ1-2; 9 nucleotides line up with TRBD1. The length of the CDR3 is 18 residues. Trimming cost V 6 bases and J 0 bases; bases outside gene matches: 14. Germline values: CDR1 MNHEY, CDR2 SMNVEV (reference sequence). CDR3 sequence: CASRSKGTGSLTNYGYTF. In DNA, the CDR3 is TGTGCCAGCAGATCAAAAGGGACAGGGTCCCTAACTAACTATGGCTACACCTTC.

V and J are TRBV5-4 and TRBJ2-1; D uncertain. CDR1 is SGHNT, CDR2 YYREEE, per germline (reference sequence). Trimming took 2 bases from V and 0 from J, leaving 12 bases between them. The CDR3 covers 16 residues. Here the CDR3 DNA reads TGTGCCAGCAGCTTAGATCAAACAAGCTCCTACAATGAGCAGTTCTTC. This gives the protein CASSLDQTSSYNEQFF.

The rearrangement links TRBV7-6 to TRBJ1-6; no definite D call. V was clipped by 0 bases and J by 7 bases, with 13 bases between them. The CDR3 consists of 16 residues. Germline V gives CDR1 SGHVS, CDR2 FNYEAQ. CDR3 sequence (DNA): TGTGCCAGCAGCTTAGCGTCAGGAGGTCCCAATTCACCCCTCCACTTT. Translation: CASSLASGGPNSPLHF.

The rearrangement joins TRBV5-1 to TRBJ1-1, with 9 bases fitting TRBD1. The V gene end was trimmed by 0 bases and the J gene end by 3 bases; junction bases not matched to a gene: 12. Germline CDR1 reads SGHRS; CDR2 reads YFSETQ. This CDR3 is 18 amino acids long. DNA of the CDR3: TGCGCCAGCAGCTTGGCAGGGACAGGGTCCGCCACTTACACTGAAGCTTTCTTT. Protein product: CASSLAGTGSATYTEAFF.

V usage is TRBV5-1 and J usage is TRBJ2-1, with TRBD2 as a possible D gene (6 bases). The germline CDR1 and CDR2 sequences are SGHRS and YFSETQ. CDR3 length equals 17 residues. Trimming shortened V by 0 bases and J by 0 bases, and 13 bases separated the two germline ends. This CDR3 is CASSLVPSVSSYNEQFF. As DNA, the CDR3 is TGCGCCAGCAGCTTGGTCCCTAGCGTTAGCTCCTACAATGAGCAGTTCTTC.

The rearrangement joins TRBV7-9 to TRBJ2-3; 9 bases are shared with TRBD1. Germline V gene sequence: CDR1 SEHNR, CDR2 FQNEAQ (reference sequence). Trimming took 5 bases from V and 7 from J; bases not matched to a gene: 7. This CDR3 spans 14 amino acids. The CDR3 loop is CASSLDRGGYTQYF. The CDR3 DNA reads TGTGCCAGCAGCCTGGACAGGGGAGGCTATACGCAGTATTTT.

The J gene is TRBJ1-5, the V gene TRBV27, with D uncertain. This CDR3 spans 13 amino acids. The germline gives CDR1 MNHEY, CDR2 SMNVEV (reference sequence). Trimming cost V 2 bases and J 4 bases, with 6 bases left between them. DNA for the CDR3: TGTGCCAGCAGTTTAGGCCAGAATCAGCCCCAGCATTTT. Translated: CASSLGQNQPQHF.

The genes are TRBV5-4 and TRBJ1-1, with D perhaps matching TRBD1 (6 bases). CDR1 is SGHNT, CDR2 YYREEE, per germline (reference sequence). Trimming stripped 2 bases from V and 0 bases from J, with 8 bases between. The CDR3 loop spans 14 amino acids. The DNA of the CDR3 is TGTGCCAGCAGCTTTCAGGGGTTGAACACTGAAGCTTTCTTT. As protein: CASSFQGLNTEAFF.

The chain joins TRBV6-6 to TRBJ1-2, with D tentatively TRBD1 (6 bases). Trimming took off 0 bases at V and 7 bases at J, with 18 bases between the two ends. CDR3 size: 16 residues. The germline CDR1 and CDR2 sequences are MNHNY and SVGAGI (reference sequence). The CDR3 nucleotides read TGTGCCAGCAGTTACTCGCCCAGACAGGATTTATTTGGCTACACCTTC. Translating gives CASSYSPRQDLFGYTF.

With regard to this clone: This CDR3 is also generated by other DNA sequences in the sample. CDR3 loop: CASSLTGVGNQPQHF. In DNA, the CDR3 is TGCGCCAGCAGCCTGACAGGGGTAGGCAATCAGCCCCAGCATTTT. The chain links TRBV5-1 to TRBJ1-5, with TRBD1 matching 8 bases. The V gene end was trimmed by 4 bases and the J gene end by 2 bases; junction bases not matched to a gene: 5. The CDR3 length is 15 residues. Germline V gene lookup returns CDR1 SGHRS and CDR2 YFSETQ.

V usage is TRBV6-1 and J usage is TRBJ1-4; D possibly corresponds to TRBD1 (5 bases). The V end lost 11 bases, the J end lost 5 bases, and 12 bases lay between the germline ends. The CDR3 is 12 amino acids. Germline V gene lookup returns CDR1 MNHNS and CDR2 SASEGT. The CDR3 is CASGQGNEKLFF. CDR3 in DNA: TGTGCCTCGGGTCAGGGAAATGAAAAACTGTTTTTT.

The V gene is TRBV27, the J gene TRBJ1-6; D call uncertain. Trimming removed 5 bases at V and 2 bases at J, with 13 bases between. Germline assignment: CDR1 MNHEY and CDR2 SMNVEV (reference sequence). CDR3 length: 16 amino acids. CDR3 protein: CASSQGRAPYNSPLHF. CDR3 DNA sequence: TGTGCCAGCAGTCAAGGGAGGGCTCCCTATAATTCACCCCTCCACTTT.

The DNA of the CDR3 is TGTGCCAGCAGCTTGGGTGGGGCCCTCTCACCTAACTATGGCTACACCTTC. Translating gives CASSLGGALSPNYGYTF. The V and J genes are TRBV5-6 and TRBJ1-2, with D possibly TRBD1 on 5 matching bases. The CDR3 contains 17 residues. With 0 bases removed from V and 0 bases from J, the gap between germline ends came to 15 bases. Germline assignment: CDR1 SGHDT and CDR2 YYEEEE.

The rearrangement joins TRBV7-8 to TRBJ2-1; 12 bases agree with TRBD2. Looked up from germline, CDR1 is SGHVS and CDR2 is FQNEAQ. V shed 2 bases, J shed 6 bases, and the junction held 8 bases outside the gene matches. This CDR3 spans 17 amino acids. DNA for the CDR3: TGTGCCAGCAGCTTAAGAGCCGCTAGCGGGGGGGTCAATGAGCAGTTCTTC. This sequence encodes CASSLRAASGGVNEQFF.

The chain has TRBV18 and TRBJ2-7; 11 positions match TRBD1. The CDR3 extends over 14 amino acids. Trimming took 3 bases from V and 5 from J; bases not matched to a gene: 3. The germline gives CDR1 KGHSH, CDR2 LQKENI. The CDR3: CASSPSGQGDEQYV. The CDR3 nucleotides read TGTGCCAGCTCACCGTCGGGACAGGGGGACGAGCAGTACGTC.

The chain combines TRBV18 with TRBJ2-7, with 11 bases lining up with TRBD1. Trimming removed 2 bases from V and 0 bases from J; junction bases left unmatched: 3. Looked up from germline, CDR1 is KGHSH and CDR2 is LQKENI. This CDR3 comprises 16 residues. The CDR3 DNA reads TGTGCCAGCTCACCATACGGACAGGGGGCCTCCTACGAGCAGTACGTC. This gives the protein CASSPYGQGASYEQYV.

The chain has TRBV7-2 and TRBJ1-1; weak D call: TRBD1 (5 bases). The CDR3 totals 14 residues. The ends were cut back, 3 bases at V and 0 bases at J, with 8 bases in the middle. Per germline, CDR1 SGHTA and CDR2 FQGNSA. The CDR3 sequence is CASSFRALNTEAFF. The CDR3 coding sequence is TGTGCCAGCAGCTTCAGGGCGCTGAACACTGAAGCTTTCTTT. The full variable domain, its missing parts supplied by reference TRBV7-2 and TRBJ1-1, is GAGVSQSPSNKVTEKGKDVELRCDPISGHTALYWYRQSLGQGLEFLIYFQGNSAPDKSGLPSDRFSAERTGGSVSTLTIQRTQQEDSAVYLCASSFRALNTEAFFGQGTRLTVV.

This chain uses TRBV5-1 with TRBJ2-2; D call uncertain. The CDR3 covers 16 residues. Looked up from germline, CDR1 is SGHRS and CDR2 is YFSETQ. Trimming pared 0 bases from V and 0 bases from J, leaving 9 bases between. The CDR3 bases are TGCGCCAGCAGCTTGGTATGGCCCTCGAACACCGGGGAGCTGTTTTTT. Translated, it gives CASSLVWPSNTGELFF.

The chain carries TRBV5-6 and TRBJ2-5; D gene ambiguous. Trimming took off 1 base at V and 4 bases at J, with 2 bases between the two ends. This CDR3 has 11 amino acids. Germline V CDR1 and CDR2: SGHDT, YYEEEE. The CDR3 here is CASSLLETQYF. In DNA, the CDR3 is TGTGCCAGCAGCTTGCTAGAGACCCAGTACTTC.

The CDR3 spells CASSQELAGGRLTGELFF. In nucleotides, the CDR3 is TGTGCCAGCAGCCAAGAACTAGCGGGGGGGCGTTTGACCGGGGAGCTGTTTTTT. The V gene is TRBV4-2, the J gene TRBJ2-2, with TRBD2 matching over 13 bases. V shed 0 bases and J 5 bases; nucleotides not matched to a gene: 6. Germline V gene data show CDR1 as LGHNA and CDR2 as YNFKEQ. The CDR3 contains 18 residues.

CDR3 coding DNA: TGTGCCAGCAGCTCCCCTAGCGGGGGGCAAGAGACCCAGTACTTC. Translating gives CASSSPSGGQETQYF. The chain employs TRBV5-4 and TRBJ2-5; TRBD2 aligns across 11 bases. The germline CDR1 and CDR2 sequences are SGHNT and YYREEE (reference sequence). The V segment lost 3 bases and the J segment 2 bases; nucleotides outside the gene matches: 3. This CDR3 has 15 amino acids.

The chain recombines TRBV27 with TRBJ1-2, with 12 nucleotides matching TRBD1. The ends lost 3 bases at V and 7 bases at J; junction bases unmatched: 12. The CDR3 contains 17 residues. Germline V CDR1 and CDR2: MNHEY, SMNVEV (reference sequence). The CDR3: CASSFIGSGQGASGYTF. CDR3 nucleotides: TGTGCCAGCAGTTTTATTGGGTCGGGACAGGGGGCTTCTGGCTACACCTTC.

The V and J genes are TRBV10-2 and TRBJ2-2; 12 bases line up with TRBD1. J was trimmed by 6 bases and V by 7 bases; bases with no gene match: 12. CDR1 and CDR2 (germline): WSHSY, SAAADI. This CDR3 has 17 amino acids. The CDR3 here is CASILGLGQGAPGELFF. The DNA for the CDR3 is TGCGCCAGCATCTTAGGGTTGGGACAGGGGGCGCCCGGGGAGCTGTTTTTT.

This chain uses TRBV9 with TRBJ2-2, with TRBD1 as a possible D gene (5 bases). V lost 1 base to trimming and J lost 2 bases, with 9 bases between them. Germline V gives CDR1 SGDLS, CDR2 YYNGEE. The CDR3 is 15 amino acids. The CDR3 spells CASSVNGQNTGELFF. CDR3 nucleotide sequence: TGTGCCAGCAGCGTAAATGGACAAAACACCGGGGAGCTGTTTTTT.